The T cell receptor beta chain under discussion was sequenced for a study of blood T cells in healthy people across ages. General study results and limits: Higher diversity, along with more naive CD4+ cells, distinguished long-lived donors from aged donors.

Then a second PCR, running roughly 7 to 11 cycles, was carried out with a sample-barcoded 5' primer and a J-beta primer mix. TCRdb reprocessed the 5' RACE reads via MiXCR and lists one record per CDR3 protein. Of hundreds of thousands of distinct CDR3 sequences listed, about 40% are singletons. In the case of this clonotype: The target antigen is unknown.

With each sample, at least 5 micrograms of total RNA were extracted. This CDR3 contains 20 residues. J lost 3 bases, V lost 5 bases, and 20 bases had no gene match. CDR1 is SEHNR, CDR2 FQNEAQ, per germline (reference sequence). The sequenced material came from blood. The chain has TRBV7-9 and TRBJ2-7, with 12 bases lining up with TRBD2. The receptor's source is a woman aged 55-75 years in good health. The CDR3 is CASSAGLAGIVETRIYEQYF. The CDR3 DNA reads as TGTGCCAGCAGCGCAGGACTAGCGGGGATTGTTGAGACCCGTATCTACGAGCAGTACTTC.